The entry below gives a single T cell receptor beta chain sequence along with its context. Its antigen is still unknown. The sample is drawn from a study of vaccination and CD4 T cells after COVID-19. Study at large: Overlapping peptides of the spike proteins of SARS-CoV-2, HCoV-NL63, HCoV-OC43 and HCoV-229E were used for cell stimulation. Every culture used as a control got a CEFX pool, an HIV-1 Nef pool, or no peptide.

Sequenced with the Oncomine TCR Beta short-read assay was DNA taken from cultured CD4+ T cells. TCRdb recomputed calls from the PCR reads with MiXCR, one row per CDR3 protein. This repertoire shows 9,500 to 15,000 distinct CDR3 sequences, approximately 50% found once; its top ten account for around 21%. Treatment reported: roughly nine-day PBMC culture with coronavirus spike peptide pools or control peptides (ViraFEST assay). ViraFEST used peptide pools to expand antigen-specific T cells, then sequenced TCRs. Study results and caveats: Among reactive clones from convalescent patients, a median about 90% appeared only post-vaccination.

The sequence came from a human donor who had recovered from COVID-19. Sample: CD4+ T cells from blood, cultured in vitro.

This chain's CDR3 is CASSPLPRGEAFF. CDR3 bases: TGTGCCAGCTCACCACTCCCCAGGGGTGAAGCTTTCTTT. The rearrangement uses TRBV18 and TRBJ1-1; tentatively, D is TRBD1 (6 bases). CDR1 and CDR2 (germline): KGHSH, LQKENI. The CDR3 totals 13 residues. V dropped 1 base and J dropped 7 bases, with 10 bases sitting between them.